The clone carrying this T cell receptor (beta chain) was recorded only once. Its specificity is unknown. The CDR3 consists of 15 residues. Germline lookup yields CDR1 MNHNS and CDR2 SASEGT. V shed 2 bases, J shed 3 bases, and the junction held 4 bases outside the gene matches. This entry belongs to a study of T cell responses to AZD1222 COVID-19 vaccine. Study-level findings and limits: Donors in the cohort were predominantly white British and more often female, and clonal diversity was possibly underestimated. There were vaccine-associated CD4 TCRs across spike, dominant at 160-218 and 743-854. Spike-specific TCR breadth rose after two AZD1222 doses, and depth rose as well.

The table came from immunoSEQ multiplex PCR; TCRdb's copy has only in-frame clones and leaves some out. The sample has approximately 150,000 clones; under 95% are singletons. The starting material was peripheral blood, obtained on day 0 of MenACWY control vaccination. The V gene is TRBV6-1, the J gene TRBJ1-2; TRBD1 matches 9 bases. The TCR originated in an adult in good health. CDR3 sequence: CASSELDRGYYGYTF. The CDR3 DNA sequence: TGTGCCAGCAGTGAATTGGACAGGGGCTACTATGGCTACACCTTC.